The 14 T cell receptor beta chains listed next were all sequenced from one sample in a study of human T cells and chemical hapten exposure. From the RACE reads, TCRdb called clonotypes with MiXCR, one entry per CDR3 protein. The sample has 210,000 or so distinct CDR3 sequences; about 22% are singletons. As for time point: patch test 3, about 24 weeks after DPC sensitization. Sample treatment: therapeutic diphenylcyclopropenone sensitization with weekly scalp DPC. Sequenced here: whole blood, sampled in connection with sensitization to the hapten diphenylcyclopropenone (DPC). All receptors come from a woman aged 35 to 49 with alopecia areata. Some clones in this sample may be carry-over from other donors' samples.

The chain couples TRBV20-1 to TRBJ2-5; 8 bases line up with TRBD1. Germline V gene sequence: CDR1 DFQATT, CDR2 SNEGSKA (reference sequence). The CDR3 length is 16 residues. The J segment lost 4 bases and the V segment lost 7 bases, leaving 17 bases of the junction unmatched. The CDR3, as DNA: TGCAGTGGAAAGGGGAGTGGCAGGGGGCTTGCAGAGACCCAGTACTTC. Its protein is CSGKGSGRGLAETQYF.

The V call is TRBV28, the J call TRBJ2-7, with D perhaps assigned TRBD1 or TRBD2 (5 bases each). The CDR3 is made up of 15 amino acids. With 5 bases removed from V and 1 base from J, the gap between germline ends came to 15 bases. Germline V CDR1 and CDR2: MDHEN, SYDVKM. The CDR3 nucleotides read TGTGCCAGCAGTCGTTCCGGGACCACTTCCTACGAGCAGTACTTC. Its translation is CASSRSGTTSYEQYF.

The J gene is TRBJ1-2, the V gene TRBV29-1; D call uncertain. CDR3 length: 11 amino acids. Looked up from germline, CDR1 is SQVTM and CDR2 is ANQGSEA. Between the trimmed V and J ends, which lost 7 bases and 2 bases, there was a span of 8 bases. DNA of the CDR3: TGCAGCGCCACCGAGAACTATGGCTACACCTTC. Translated: CSATENYGYTF.

In its sample, this clonotype was seen a few times. The V gene is TRBV11-3, the J gene TRBJ2-3; D is tentatively TRBD1 or TRBD2 (5 bases each). V dropped 5 bases and J dropped 6 bases, with 15 bases sitting between them. The CDR3 is made up of 14 amino acids. From germline, CDR1 is SGHNT and CDR2 YENEEA. The CDR3 region is CASSPGDPADTQYF. In nucleotides, the CDR3 is TGTGCCAGCAGCCCTGGGGACCCCGCGGATACGCAGTATTTT.

This clonotype was picked up many times. V and J are TRBV29-1 and TRBJ2-5; no definite D call. The CDR3 is made up of 12 amino acids. Trimming took off 7 bases at V and 1 base at J, with 10 bases between the two ends. The germline gives CDR1 SQVTM, CDR2 ANQGSEA. CDR3 sequence reads: CSAGAIQETQYF. The CDR3 nucleotides read TGCAGCGCCGGAGCCATCCAAGAGACCCAGTACTTC.

The chain joins TRBV27 to TRBJ1-5; D may be TRBD1 (5 bases). Germline V gene lookup returns CDR1 MNHEY and CDR2 SMNVEV (reference sequence). Trimming shortened V by 8 bases and J by 0 bases, and 14 bases separated the two germline ends. This CDR3 has 15 residues. The CDR3, as DNA: TGTGCCAGCGGTTCCCGACAGACTAGCAATCAGCCCCAGCATTTT. This sequence encodes CASGSRQTSNQPQHF.

There are many counts of this clonotype. The gene calls are TRBV4-2 and TRBJ2-7, with D possibly being TRBD1 or TRBD2 (5 bases each). V lost 1 base and J lost 7, with 17 bases in between. The CDR3 length is 15 residues. CDR1 is LGHNA, CDR2 YNFKEQ, per germline. The CDR3 DNA sequence: TGTGCCAGCAGCCAAGGGGACCTACCCACTGGGGAGCAGTACTTC. Amino acids: CASSQGDLPTGEQYF.

A few counts support this clonotype. The rearrangement uses TRBV18 and TRBJ2-7; 11 bases align to TRBD2. The V segment lost 6 bases and the J segment 5 bases; nucleotides outside the gene matches: 6. The CDR3 covers 14 residues. Germline V gives CDR1 KGHSH, CDR2 LQKENI. The chain's CDR3 is CASSLSGGADEQYF. CDR3 coding DNA: TGTGCCAGCTCGCTTAGCGGGGGGGCCGACGAGCAGTACTTC.

The chain joins TRBV4-1 to TRBJ2-4, with 8 bases aligning to TRBD1. The V segment lost 1 base and the J segment 8 bases; nucleotides outside the gene matches: 4. The CDR3 covers 14 residues. Germline V gene data show CDR1 as MGHRA and CDR2 as YSYEKL. CDR3 region: CASSQGDRGDIQYF. In nucleotides, the CDR3 is TGCGCCAGCAGCCAAGGTGACAGGGGTGACATTCAGTACTTC.

In its sample, this clonotype was seen a few times. The chain links TRBV7-9 to TRBJ2-7, with D perhaps being TRBD1 or TRBD2 (10 bases each). Germline CDR1 is SEHNR and CDR2 is FQNEAQ (reference sequence). The CDR3 runs to 18 residues. V was shortened by 5 bases and J by 6 bases, with 29 bases between the two germline ends. CDR3 loop: CASSLDRGRLAGVREQYF. The CDR3 DNA reads as TGTGCCAGCAGCCTCGACAGGGGGCGGCTAGCGGGAGTCCGCGAGCAGTACTTC.

This clonotype appeared a few times. V is TRBV7-2 and J is TRBJ2-1; D unresolved. The germline V gene encodes CDR1 SGHTA and CDR2 FQGNSA. Trimming left V 0 bases short and J 6 bases short, with 3 bases between. The CDR3 extends over 12 amino acids. The CDR3 region has the DNA TGTGCCAGCAGCTTAGCGGCCAATGAGCAGTTCTTC. It yields the protein CASSLAANEQFF.

V gene TRBV12-5 combines with J gene TRBJ1-1; D may be TRBD1 (6 bases). The CDR3 contains 15 residues. From germline, CDR1 is LGHNT and CDR2 FRNRAP. The V end was cut by 2 bases, the J end by 5 bases, with 15 bases between. CDR3 sequence reads: CASGLSLVQGTEAFF. In DNA, the CDR3 is TGTGCTAGTGGTTTGAGTCTAGTACAGGGAACTGAAGCTTTCTTT.

The rearrangement joins TRBV7-9 to TRBJ2-1; 8 bases map to TRBD1. V was clipped by 0 bases and J by 11 bases; unmatched bases: 15. The germline V gene encodes CDR1 SEHNR and CDR2 FQNEAQ (reference sequence). This CDR3 comprises 17 residues. CDR3 in amino acids: CASSLARLWTGPTQQFF. CDR3 coding DNA: TGTGCCAGCAGCTTAGCAAGGTTATGGACAGGGCCGACCCAGCAGTTCTTC.

This chain links TRBV5-1 with TRBJ2-3; D is undetermined. The germline gives CDR1 SGHRS, CDR2 YFSETQ. Trimming shortened V by 4 bases and J by 4 bases, and 10 bases separated the two germline ends. This CDR3 region has 13 residues. CDR3 in amino acids: CASSPDRADTQYF. CDR3 nucleotides: TGCGCCAGCAGCCCGGATCGAGCAGATACGCAGTATTTT.